In this sample, the clone carrying this T cell receptor beta chain turned up a few times. The CDR3 spans 15 residues. Germline assignment: CDR1 MDHEN and CDR2 SYDVKM. The trim removed 5 bases at V and 3 bases at J, leaving 6 bases unmatched. Several immunoSEQ plates held equal portions of the genomic DNA taken from each subset. The table came from immunoSEQ multiplex PCR; TCRdb's copy has only in-frame clones and leaves some out. The table has fewer than 200,000 clones, around 63% seen once; the top ten hold less than 11%. This entry comes from a study of shared clonotypes between healthy human individuals. Study-level background: Each donor's CD8 memory used one plate, CD8 naive two, each CD4 subset three.

The source is a man aged 25 to 40 in good health. Sequenced sample: memory CD4+ T cells sorted from blood. Subset described: CD45RA-negative fraction. This rearrangement joins TRBV28 to TRBJ2-3, with 9 bases identical to TRBD1. This CDR3 is CASSVQGASTDTQYF. As DNA, the CDR3 is TGTGCCAGCAGTGTACAGGGGGCTTCGACAGATACGCAGTATTTT.